The rows below give T cell receptor beta chains drawn from one sample of a study of blood T cell repertoires in COVID-19. Clones were sequenced by immunoSEQ multiplex PCR, and TCRdb holds only the in-frame ones, with some missing. The repertoire holds about 130,000 clones, with over 85% as singletons. Sequencing was performed on peripheral blood. These receptors were obtained from a man aged 45-65 years with active COVID-19. Both conserved end residues are part of each CDR3. A D gene is named only where the DNA matches it firmly. Clone size, where shown, is once, few, many, or a class for clones that have expanded.

size	V	D	length	J	CDR3	DNA
NA	TRBV5-1	NA	15	TRBJ2-5	CASSSLPGEGETQYF	TGCGCCAGCAGCTCTCTTCCAGGGGAGGGGGAGACCCAGTACTTC
once	TRBV6-5	TRBD1	13	TRBJ1-1	CASSWDRGTEAFF	TGTGCCAGCAGTTGGGACAGGGGAACTGAAGCTTTCTTT
NA	TRBV12-5	NA	14	TRBJ2-2	CASGPEWSLGELFF	TGTGCTAGTGGCCCCGAGTGGAGCCTCGGGGAGCTGTTTTTT
NA	TRBV5-1	TRBD1	12	TRBJ2-1	CASSITGEEQFF	TGCGCCAGCAGCATCACAGGGGAAGAGCAGTTCTTC
NA	TRBV7-8	TRBD1	15	TRBJ1-1	CASSLRDRGRTEAFF	TGTGCCAGCAGCTTACGGGACAGGGGGCGAACTGAAGCTTTCTTT
NA	TRBV6-5	TRBD1	15	TRBJ2-7	CASSQRGGGLREQYF	TGTGCCAGCAGCCAACGAGGGGGCGGGTTGCGCGAGCAGTACTTC
NA	TRBV29-1	TRBD1	15	TRBJ2-3	CSVPGGQVSTDTQYF	TGCAGCGTTCCTGGGGGACAGGTCAGCACAGATACGCAGTATTTT
once	TRBV5-4	NA	16	TRBJ1-1	CASSLWGRGLNTEAFF	TGTGCCAGCAGCTTGTGGGGCAGGGGATTGAACACTGAAGCTTTCTTT
NA	TRBV3-1/TRBV3-2	NA	14	TRBJ1-5	CASETRGSNQPQHF	TGTGCCAGCGAAACCCGGGGGAGCAATCAGCCCCAGCATTTT
NA	TRBV7-8	NA	15	TRBJ1-6	CASSRDSTYNSPLHF	TGTGCCAGCAGCCGAGACAGCACCTATAATTCACCCCTCCACTTT
few	TRBV3-1/TRBV3-2	NA	12	TRBJ1-2	CASSPGHYGYTF	TGTGCCAGCAGCCCAGGGCACTATGGCTACACCTTC
NA	TRBV9	NA	16	TRBJ1-3	CASSVGTGPPGNTIYF	TGTGCCAGCAGCGTCGGTACAGGGCCCCCTGGAAACACCATATATTTT
NA	TRBV3-1/TRBV3-2	NA	15	TRBJ2-6	CASSQAGPGANVLTF	TGTGCCAGCAGCCAAGCAGGGCCCGGGGCCAACGTCCTGACTTTC
NA	TRBV20-1	TRBD1	14	TRBJ2-3	CSASSQGAIDTQYF	TGCAGTGCTAGTAGCCAGGGGGCCATAGATACGCAGTATTTT
NA	TRBV18	NA	16	TRBJ2-2	CASSPHGLSNTGELFF	TGTGCCAGCTCACCACATGGTCTATCGAACACCGGGGAGCTGTTTTTT
NA	TRBV28	NA	16	TRBJ1-5	CASSLFGAGGNQPQHF	TGTGCCAGCAGTTTATTTGGGGCAGGGGGCAATCAGCCCCAGCATTTT
NA	TRBV5-5	NA	11	TRBJ1-1	CASSFSTEAFF	TGTGCCAGCAGCTTTAGCACTGAAGCTTTCTTT
NA	TRBV28	TRBD1	16	TRBJ2-2	CASSDPGTGNTGELFF	TGTGCCAGCAGTGACCCCGGGACAGGCAACACCGGGGAGCTGTTTTTT
NA	TRBV21-1	NA	15	TRBJ1-4	CASSKGGTSHEKLFF	TGTGCCAGCAGCAAGGGCGGGACCTCACATGAAAAACTGTTTTTT
NA	TRBV5-1	NA	15	TRBJ2-3	CASSFRPDSTDTQYF	TGCGCCAGCAGCTTTCGTCCGGACTCCACAGATACGCAGTATTTT
NA	TRBV5-1	NA	15	TRBJ2-1	CASSPLGGAGNEQFF	TGCGCCAGCAGTCCCCTAGGGGGGGCTGGCAATGAGCAGTTCTTC
NA	TRBV15	NA	15	TRBJ2-1	CATSPSRSSYNEQFF	TGTGCCACCAGCCCTAGTAGGAGCTCCTACAATGAGCAGTTCTTC
NA	TRBV11-3	TRBD2	17	TRBJ2-5	CASQMYLWGGREETQYF	TGTGCCAGCCAGATGTACCTGTGGGGCGGGAGGGAGGAGACCCAGTACTTC
NA	TRBV7-9	NA	14	TRBJ2-1	CASSLAVSYNEQFF	TGTGCCAGCAGCTTAGCCGTCAGCTACAATGAGCAGTTCTTC
NA	TRBV7-8	TRBD2	17	TRBJ2-2	CASSLPQAGGDTGELFF	TGTGCCAGCAGCTTACCCCAGGCGGGAGGCGACACCGGGGAGCTGTTTTTT
NA	TRBV5-6	TRBD1	18	TRBJ2-2	CASSLETGLGSSTGELFF	TGTGCCAGCAGCTTGGAGACAGGGTTGGGGTCCTCGACCGGGGAGCTGTTTTTT
NA	TRBV30	TRBD2	13	TRBJ2-1	CAWSVLAGGEQFF	TGTGCCTGGAGTGTTCTGGCGGGAGGTGAGCAGTTCTTC
NA	TRBV5-5	NA	14	TRBJ2-3	CASSPWQGADTQYF	TGTGCCAGCAGCCCCTGGCAGGGCGCGGATACGCAGTATTTT
NA	TRBV18	TRBD2	16	TRBJ2-5	CASSPRGLAGQETQYF	TGTGCCAGCTCACCCCGGGGACTAGCGGGGCAAGAGACCCAGTACTTC
few	TRBV2	TRBD1	15	TRBJ2-5	CASSEEGRGWETQYF	TGTGCCAGCAGTGAAGAGGGCAGGGGGTGGGAGACCCAGTACTTC
few	TRBV27	TRBD2	16	TRBJ2-1	CASSFLGRTSGPEQFF	TGTGCCAGCAGTTTCTTGGGGAGGACTAGCGGCCCAGAGCAGTTCTTC
NA	TRBV5-5	NA	15	TRBJ1-1	CASSLALGGDTEAFF	TGTGCCAGCAGCTTGGCCTTAGGGGGGGACACTGAAGCTTTCTTT
NA	TRBV5-1	TRBD1	13	TRBJ1-2	CASSWTGGYGYTF	TGCGCCAGCAGCTGGACAGGGGGCTATGGCTACACCTTC
NA	TRBV5-6	TRBD2	16	TRBJ2-5	CASRSSSRGGPGAQYF	TGTGCCAGCAGGTCCTCCTCGCGGGGGGGGCCTGGGGCCCAGTACTTC
NA	TRBV11-2	TRBD1	14	TRBJ2-7	CASSPSTGGYEQYF	TGTGCCAGCAGCCCCTCGACAGGGGGATACGAGCAGTACTTC